The following is a TCR beta chain sequence with its context. Authors' analysis steps: Nucleated cell number was recorded as an estimate derived from reference gene primer amplification. Only in-frame clones appear in the TCRdb table, and some are missing; sequencing was by immunoSEQ multiplex PCR. V and J calls and clone size are those listed in that table; D and trimming were worked out from the DNA. The table has about 240,000 clones, around 90% seen once; the top ten hold 7.2%. V was cut by 5 bases and J by 4 bases, with 12 bases left in between. Germline CDR1 reads LNHDA; CDR2 reads SQIVND (reference sequence). The CDR3 sequence is 13 residues long. This entry belongs to a study of blood T cell repertoires in COVID-19. Study as a whole: There were acute and convalescent COVID-19 samples, and they came from the United States, Italy and Spain. Sources were T cells, B-cell-depleted T cells, or PBMCs; the material itself was cDNA or gDNA.

The clonotype comes from a man aged 55 to 70 who had recovered from COVID-19. The rearrangement links TRBV19 to TRBJ2-7; D is undetermined. The sequencing sample was made of peripheral blood. The CDR3 nucleotides are TGTGCCAGTAGTCCAGGTACAAGTTACGAGCAGTACTTC. Residues: CASSPGTSYEQYF.